This is a list of T cell receptor beta chains from one sample in a study of shared clonotypes between healthy human individuals. Here immunoSEQ multiplex PCR was the method, and the copy in TCRdb shows in-frame clones only, minus some. The sample lists about 610,000 clones, around 97% seen once, with roughly 0.05% in the top ten. The sequenced sample was naive CD4+ T cells sorted from blood. All receptors come from a woman in her twenties or thirties in good health. CDR3s include the opening cysteine and the closing phenylalanine or tryptophan. D genes are given only for firm matches.

J gene	D gene	CDR3 length	V gene	CDR3 protein
TRBJ2-5	TRBD2	19	TRBV9	CASSPRSQPSIEAGETQYF
TRBJ2-5	TRBD2	16	TRBV5-1	CASRGVGLAGVETQYF
TRBJ2-7	.	15	TRBV11-2	CASSLGPTGPYEQYF
TRBJ2-2	.	15	TRBV19	CASSTLEKRDGELFF
TRBJ1-6	TRBD1	15	TRBV28	CASSRGTGLNSPLHF
TRBJ2-5	.	13	TRBV10-2	CASSERDQETQYF
TRBJ2-1	TRBD2	15	TRBV4-2	CASSQRSGAYNEQFF
TRBJ1-2	.	13	TRBV7-9	CASSLGSGYGYTF
TRBJ2-1	.	14	TRBV28	CASSPRPSYNEQFF
TRBJ2-2	.	14	TRBV14	CASRRLEGTGELFF
TRBJ2-7	.	15	TRBV28	CASSLRAPLGRGQYF
TRBJ2-3	.	16	TRBV2	CASGRGGGASTDTQYF
TRBJ2-1	.	14	TRBV6-5	CASKERSSYNEQFF
TRBJ2-5	.	11	TRBV11-2	CASSLVETQYF
TRBJ2-7	TRBD2	11	TRBV6-1	CASRVAGEQYF
TRBJ2-1	TRBD2	13	TRBV14	CASSQPLGGEQFF
TRBJ2-7	.	13	TRBV28	CASSFPLSYEQYF
TRBJ1-4	.	20	TRBV4-1	CASSQDILPTGQATNEKLFF
TRBJ2-3	.	15	TRBV9	CASSVRMTPPDTQYF
TRBJ2-7	TRBD1	16	TRBV28	CASSSPGQGLSYEQYF
TRBJ2-1	TRBD1	17	TRBV11-2	CASSSRTGMNSYNEQFF
TRBJ2-1	TRBD2	16	TRBV10-3	CAISGIAGGPYNEQFF
TRBJ1-5	.	15	TRBV27	CASSLVGGSNQPQHF
TRBJ2-3	.	14	TRBV28	CASSRPSGTDTQYF
TRBJ1-4	.	15	TRBV10-2	CASQRGLGTNEKLFF
TRBJ2-1	.	16	TRBV28	CASSSTWVKTYNEQFF
TRBJ1-1	.	19	TRBV4-1	CASSQGILAGSRGNTEAFF